These T cell receptor beta chains were read from a single sample in a study of T cells in Graves' hyperthyroidism and ophthalmopathy. TCRdb analysed the multiplex PCR reads with MiXCR anew, one entry per CDR3 protein. The data hold some 770,000 distinct CDR3 sequences, with approximately 16% observed a single time. The specimen was blood. Receptors originate from a man between 18 and 29 years old with Graves' hyperthyroidism. CDR3s leave out the opening cysteine and the closing phenylalanine or tryptophan.

V gene	J gene	CDR3 protein
TRBV5-8	TRBJ2-1	ASSAGLAEYNEQF
TRBV25-1	TRBJ2-2	ASRLGPSNTGELF
TRBV30	TRBJ2-6	AWSLDSGANVLT
TRBV12-3/TRBV12-4	TRBJ2-1	ASLSGSSYNEQF
TRBV20-1	TRBJ1-5	SARKVPRNRGGSFSNQPQH
TRBV20-1	TRBJ2-5	SARRAGQETQY
TRBV6-1	TRBJ1-1	ASREQGRSEAF
TRBV18	TRBJ2-3	ASSPKAGGLITDTQY
TRBV4-1	TRBJ2-7	ASSQLYGTGVYEQY
TRBV3-1	TRBJ2-1	ASSQESTSGNNEQF
TRBV2	TRBJ2-5	ASSERAQQETQY
TRBV20-1	TRBJ2-7	SVSKDSYGQY